A single sample gave rise to the 24 T cell receptor beta chains below, sequenced in a study of technical replicates of blood from a handful of donors. TCRdb keeps only in-frame clones here, not all; method: immunoSEQ multiplex PCR. The sample lists roughly 100,000 clones, nearly 96% seen once, with 0.2% to 0.25% in the top ten. Source material: T cells isolated from PBMCs. Receptors were obtained from a human donor in good health.

The gene calls are TRBV7-9 and TRBJ2-7, with TRBD2 matching over 8 bases. Germline V gene lookup returns CDR1 SEHNR and CDR2 FQNEAQ (reference sequence). This CDR3 is 16 amino acids long. V dropped 7 bases and J dropped 0; count of bases not matched to a gene: 11. This CDR3 is CASTDLAGGTSYEQYF. The DNA of the CDR3 is TGTGCCAGCACCGATTTGGCGGGAGGAACCTCCTACGAGCAGTACTTC.

The rearrangement links TRBV19 to TRBJ1-5; 9 bases are a match to TRBD1. Germline CDR1 and CDR2: LNHDA and SQIVND (reference sequence). The CDR3 has 14 amino acids. The ends lost 10 bases at V and 0 bases at J; junction bases unmatched: 4. Here the CDR3 DNA reads TGTGCCACTTGGGACAGGGCTAGCAATCAGCCCCAGCATTTT. Translating gives CATWDRASNQPQHF.

In this sample, this clone turned up once. The V gene is TRBV9, the J gene TRBJ2-5, with a possible D match to TRBD2 (5 bases). Germline V gives CDR1 SGDLS, CDR2 YYNGEE. CDR3 size: 13 residues. V dropped 4 bases and J dropped 7 bases, with 14 bases sitting between them. The CDR3 is CASSPIARGTQYF. The CDR3 DNA reads TGTGCCAGCAGCCCCATAGCCCGGGGGACCCAGTACTTC.

The rearrangement links TRBV10-3 to TRBJ2-5; 8 bases are shared with TRBD1. CDR1 is ENHRY and CDR2 is SYGVKD in the germline V gene. This CDR3 contains 14 residues. V lost 10 bases to trimming and J lost 3 bases; unmatched junction nucleotides: 10. CDR3 nucleotides: TGTGCCACCTCGCCCGGGACAGGAGAAGAGACCCAGTACTTC. It specifies CATSPGTGEETQYF.

The chain combines TRBV2 with TRBJ1-3; D uncertain. Germline V CDR1 and CDR2: SNHLY, FYNNEI. V lost 3 bases and J lost 0, with 12 bases in between. The CDR3 has 16 residues. The CDR3 protein is CASSDELTSSGNTIYF. The CDR3 region has the DNA TGTGCCAGCAGTGATGAATTAACGAGCTCTGGAAACACCATATATTTT. Using reference TRBV2 and TRBJ1-3 for the parts outside the CDR3, the full variable domain is EPEVTQTPSHQVTQMGQEVILRCVPISNHLYFYWYRQILGQKVEFLVSFYNNEISEKSEIFDDQFSVERPDGSNFTLKIRSTKLEDSAMYFCASSDELTSSGNTIYFGEGSWLTVV.

The chain couples TRBV29-1 to TRBJ2-2; no clear D gene. V dropped 2 bases and J dropped 0 bases, with 7 bases sitting between them. Germline assignment: CDR1 SQVTM and CDR2 ANQGSEA. This CDR3 has 14 amino acids. The CDR3 here is CSVEYRSNTGELFF. The DNA for the CDR3 is TGCAGCGTTGAATATAGATCGAACACCGGGGAGCTGTTTTTT.

The J gene is TRBJ2-7, the V gene TRBV18, with a weak D call TRBD1 (5 bases). Between the trimmed V and J ends, which lost 3 bases and 3 bases, there was a span of 9 bases. The CDR3 spans 13 residues. Germline CDR1 reads KGHSH; CDR2 reads LQKENI. CDR3 protein: CASSPDIGYEQYF. DNA of the CDR3: TGTGCCAGCTCACCGGACATCGGCTACGAGCAGTACTTC.

The V and J genes are TRBV19 and TRBJ2-5; 10 nucleotides line up with TRBD1. Germline V gene sequence: CDR1 LNHDA, CDR2 SQIVND (reference sequence). The CDR3 is 18 amino acids. The junction had 16 bases not matched to a gene; V was cut back by 4 bases and J by 5 bases. CDR3: CASSRRVYRDRGGETQYF. The CDR3 DNA reads as TGTGCCAGTAGTAGGCGGGTCTACCGGGACAGGGGAGGCGAGACCCAGTACTTC.

V gene TRBV19 combines with J gene TRBJ2-4; 10 nucleotides match TRBD2. The junction had 21 bases not matched to a gene; V was cut back by 5 bases and J by 8 bases. In germline, CDR1 is LNHDA, CDR2 SQIVND (reference sequence). This CDR3 region has 19 residues. The CDR3, as DNA: TGTGCCAGTAGTCCCAATATACTATCTAGCGGGAGTAAAAGGGACATTCAGTACTTC. Protein sequence: CASSPNILSSGSKRDIQYF.

This clone was observed a single time. The V call is TRBV6-5, the J call TRBJ1-4, with 8 bases lining up with TRBD1. This CDR3 has 15 residues. V lost 6 bases to trimming and J lost 2 bases; unmatched junction nucleotides: 5. Germline loops: CDR1 MNHEY, CDR2 SVGAGI. The CDR3 DNA is TGTGCCAGCAGGGACAGGGAAGGGACTAATGAAAAACTGTTTTTT. Translated, it gives CASRDREGTNEKLFF.

The chain couples TRBV10-3 to TRBJ2-7; the D gene is possibly TRBD2 (5 bases). V was pared by 2 bases and J by 5 bases, with 13 bases between. This CDR3 has 14 residues. CDR1 and CDR2 from the germline V gene are ENHRY and SYGVKD. In DNA form, the CDR3 reads TGTGCCATCAGTGAGCGGCGGAGGCTTGACGAGCAGTACTTC. It yields the protein CAISERRRLDEQYF.

The rearrangement links TRBV6-5 to TRBJ1-1, with D possibly being TRBD1 (5 bases). The germline V gene encodes CDR1 MNHEY and CDR2 SVGAGI. The ends were cut back, 2 bases at V and 0 bases at J, with 10 bases in the middle. There are 15 residues in the CDR3. For the CDR3, the DNA is TGTGCCAGCAGTTACGGTGGGGGGATGAACACTGAAGCTTTCTTT. It yields the protein CASSYGGGMNTEAFF.

This chain uses TRBV11-2 with TRBJ2-7; 8 positions match TRBD1. The CDR3 length is 16 residues. Germline values: CDR1 SGHAT, CDR2 FQNNGV. The trim removed 4 bases at V and 3 bases at J, leaving 11 bases unmatched. The DNA of the CDR3 is TGTGCCAGCAGCTCCACAGGGGGGTTGGGTATCTACGAGCAGTACTTC. Translated: CASSSTGGLGIYEQYF.

The rearrangement joins TRBV7-9 to TRBJ2-2; maybe TRBD1 (6 bases). From germline, CDR1 is SEHNR and CDR2 FQNEAQ (reference sequence). The CDR3 is made up of 14 amino acids. Trimming shortened V by 1 base and J by 5 bases, and 8 bases separated the two germline ends. Here the CDR3 reads CASSLEGGTGELFF. The CDR3 DNA reads TGTGCCAGCAGCTTAGAAGGGGGTACCGGGGAGCTGTTTTTT.

This clone was picked up one time. The CDR3, as DNA: TGTGCCAGCAGCGGAAGATGGGGGGAACAGGATCAGCCCCAGCATTTT. The encoded protein is CASSGRWGEQDQPQHF. V usage is TRBV2 and J usage is TRBJ1-5; perhaps TRBD1 as D (5 bases). The CDR3 is 16 amino acids. Germline V gives CDR1 SNHLY, CDR2 FYNNEI. Trimming shortened V by 6 bases and J by 5 bases, and 20 bases separated the two germline ends.

The V call is TRBV18, the J call TRBJ2-7; 7 nucleotides match TRBD1. Germline-derived CDR1 and CDR2 are KGHSH and LQKENI. Losses at the gene ends were 3 bases for V and 0 bases for J; bases not matched to a gene: 8. The CDR3 has 16 residues. The CDR3 loop reads CASSPSGQISSYEQYF. DNA of the CDR3: TGTGCCAGCTCACCGTCGGGACAGATAAGCTCCTACGAGCAGTACTTC.

V gene TRBV20-1 combines with J gene TRBJ1-2; weak D call: TRBD1 (6 bases). V was trimmed by 4 bases and J by 5 bases, leaving 8 bases between them. Germline V CDR1 and CDR2: DFQATT, SNEGSKA (reference sequence). The CDR3 covers 11 residues. The chain's CDR3 is CSATGEYGYTF. The CDR3 region has the DNA TGCAGTGCTACAGGGGAGTATGGCTACACCTTC.

The V call is TRBV10-3, the J call TRBJ2-3; D is unclear. The CDR3 runs 14 residues. V lost 5 bases to trimming and J lost 0 bases, with 9 bases between them. Germline values: CDR1 ENHRY, CDR2 SYGVKD. The CDR3 region has the DNA TGTGCCATCAGTAAAACAGCTAGCACAGATACGCAGTATTTT. This translates into CAISKTASTDTQYF.

The chain uses TRBV7-3 and TRBJ1-5; D not certain. Looked up from germline, CDR1 is SGHTA and CDR2 is FQGTGA. The CDR3 length is 14 residues. Between the trimmed V and J ends, which lost 3 bases and 9 bases, there was a span of 15 bases. The CDR3 is CASSLLGGAGPQHF. DNA for the CDR3: TGTGCCAGCAGCTTGTTGGGCGGCGCGGGGCCCCAGCATTTT.

This clone was detected once. The rearrangement links TRBV18 to TRBJ1-1; D is unresolved. Germline V lookup: CDR1 KGHSH, CDR2 LQKENI. V shed 3 bases and J shed 2 bases, with 13 bases lying between them. There are 15 residues in the CDR3. CDR3 sequence (DNA): TGTGCCAGCTCACCCCCCCCGGTAAGCAACACTGAAGCTTTCTTT. It yields the protein CASSPPPVSNTEAFF.

In regard to this clone: One end of the junction does not line up with germline, which may come from a read error. The chain carries TRBV28 and TRBJ2-1, with 7 bases matching TRBD2. Germline values: CDR1 MDHEN, CDR2 SYDVKM. The CDR3 extends over 11 amino acids. The chain's CDR3 is CASSLRDYKVF. Written as DNA, the CDR3 is TGTGCCAGCAGCCTCCGGGACTATAAAGTCTTC.

The chain has TRBV11-2 and TRBJ2-5; 9 bases are a match to TRBD2. CDR3 length equals 15 residues. V shed 6 bases and J 2 bases; nucleotides not matched to a gene: 7. CDR1 and CDR2 from the germline V gene are SGHAT and FQNNGV. This chain's CDR3 is CASRPLAGYQETQYF. The CDR3 nucleotides read TGTGCCAGCAGACCCCTAGCGGGATATCAAGAGACCCAGTACTTC. The variable domain in full, completed from reference TRBV11-2 and TRBJ2-5, reads EAGVAQSPRYKIIEKRQSVAFWCNPISGHATLYWYQQILGQGPKLLIQFQNNGVVDDSQLPKDRFSAERLKGVDSTLKIQPAKLEDSAVYLCASRPLAGYQETQYFGPGTRLLVL.

The V gene is TRBV6-1, the J gene TRBJ2-7; D is ambiguous. The V and J ends lost 0 bases and 2 bases respectively, with 14 bases between them. Germline V gene data show CDR1 as MNHNS and CDR2 as SASEGT. The CDR3 contains 16 residues. DNA for the CDR3: TGTGCCAGCAGTGAAGCGCTAGGAAGATCCACCTACGAGCAGTACTTC. It codes for CASSEALGRSTYEQYF.

The gene calls are TRBV29-1 and TRBJ2-3; 10 nucleotides agree with TRBD1. J was trimmed by 2 bases and V by 6 bases; bases with no gene match: 11. Germline CDR1 is SQVTM and CDR2 is ANQGSEA. The CDR3 contains 16 residues. CDR3 bases: TGCAGCGTGAAACTACCGGGACAGGGGTTCACAGATACGCAGTATTTT. Encoded protein: CSVKLPGQGFTDTQYF.